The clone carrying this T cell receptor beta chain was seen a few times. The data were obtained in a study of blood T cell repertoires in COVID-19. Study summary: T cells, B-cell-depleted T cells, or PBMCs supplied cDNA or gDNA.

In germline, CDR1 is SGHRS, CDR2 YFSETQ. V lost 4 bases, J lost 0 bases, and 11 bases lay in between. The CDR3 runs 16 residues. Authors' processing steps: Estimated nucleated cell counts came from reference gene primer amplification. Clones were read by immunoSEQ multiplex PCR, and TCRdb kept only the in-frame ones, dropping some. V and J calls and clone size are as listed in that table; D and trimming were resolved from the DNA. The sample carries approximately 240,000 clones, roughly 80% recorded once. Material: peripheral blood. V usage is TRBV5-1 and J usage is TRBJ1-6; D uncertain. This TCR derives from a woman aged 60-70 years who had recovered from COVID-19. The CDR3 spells CASSPGGSSYNSPLHF. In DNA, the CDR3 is TGCGCCAGCAGCCCGGGCGGGAGCTCCTATAATTCACCCCTCCACTTT.